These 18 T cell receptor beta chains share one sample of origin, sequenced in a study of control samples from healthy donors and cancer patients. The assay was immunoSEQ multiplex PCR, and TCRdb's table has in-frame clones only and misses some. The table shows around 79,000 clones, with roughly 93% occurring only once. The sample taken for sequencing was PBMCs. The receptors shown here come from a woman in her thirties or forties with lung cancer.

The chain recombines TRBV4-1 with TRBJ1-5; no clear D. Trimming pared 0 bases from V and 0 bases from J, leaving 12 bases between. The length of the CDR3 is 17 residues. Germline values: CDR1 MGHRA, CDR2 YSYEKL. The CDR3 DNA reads TGCGCCAGCAGCCAAGAATGGCTCGACTATAGCAATCAGCCCCAGCATTTT. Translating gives CASSQEWLDYSNQPQHF.

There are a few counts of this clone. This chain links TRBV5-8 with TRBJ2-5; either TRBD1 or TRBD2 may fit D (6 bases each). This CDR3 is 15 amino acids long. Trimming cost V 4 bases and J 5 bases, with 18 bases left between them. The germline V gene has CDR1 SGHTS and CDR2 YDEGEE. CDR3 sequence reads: CASSGAGHATETQYF. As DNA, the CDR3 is TGTGCCAGCAGCGGGGCGGGACATGCGACGGAGACCCAGTACTTC.

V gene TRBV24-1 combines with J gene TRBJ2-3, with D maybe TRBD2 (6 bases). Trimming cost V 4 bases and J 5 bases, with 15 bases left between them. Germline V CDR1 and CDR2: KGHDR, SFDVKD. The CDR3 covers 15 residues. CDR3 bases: TGTGCCACCAGTGACCCACGGAGGGCGCTAGATACGCAGTATTTT. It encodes CATSDPRRALDTQYF.

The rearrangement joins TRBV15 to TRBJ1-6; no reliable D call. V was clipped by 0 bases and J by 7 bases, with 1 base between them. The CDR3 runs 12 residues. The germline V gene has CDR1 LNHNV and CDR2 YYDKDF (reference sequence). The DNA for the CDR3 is TGTGCCACCAGCAGAGACAATTCACCCCTCCACTTT. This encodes CATSRDNSPLHF.

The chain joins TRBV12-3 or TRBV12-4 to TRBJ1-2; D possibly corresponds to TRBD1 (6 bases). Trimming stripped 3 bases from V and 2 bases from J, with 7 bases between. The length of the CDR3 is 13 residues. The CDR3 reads CASSFQGNYGYTF. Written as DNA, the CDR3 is TGTGCCAGCAGTTTTCAGGGGAACTATGGCTACACCTTC.

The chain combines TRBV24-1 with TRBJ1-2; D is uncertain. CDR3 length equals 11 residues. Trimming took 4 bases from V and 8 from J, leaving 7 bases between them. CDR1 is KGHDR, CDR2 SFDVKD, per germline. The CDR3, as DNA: TGTGCCACCAGTGACGGGCTAGGCTACACCTTC. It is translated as CATSDGLGYTF.

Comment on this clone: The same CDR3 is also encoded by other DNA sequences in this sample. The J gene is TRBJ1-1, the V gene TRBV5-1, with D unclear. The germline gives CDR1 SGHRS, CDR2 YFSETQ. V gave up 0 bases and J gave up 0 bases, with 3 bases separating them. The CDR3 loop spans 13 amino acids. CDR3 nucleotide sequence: TGCGCCAGCAGCTTGGCAGTGAACACTGAAGCTTTCTTT. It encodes CASSLAVNTEAFF.

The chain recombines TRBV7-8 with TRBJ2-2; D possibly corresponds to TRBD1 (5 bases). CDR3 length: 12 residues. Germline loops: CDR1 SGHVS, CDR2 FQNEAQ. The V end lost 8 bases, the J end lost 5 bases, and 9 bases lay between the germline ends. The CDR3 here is CASLPGTGELFF. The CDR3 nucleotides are TGTGCCAGCCTACCAGGGACCGGGGAGCTGTTTTTT.

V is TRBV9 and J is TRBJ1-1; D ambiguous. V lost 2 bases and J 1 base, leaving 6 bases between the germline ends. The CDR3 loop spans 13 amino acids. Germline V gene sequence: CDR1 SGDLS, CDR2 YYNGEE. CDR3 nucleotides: TGTGCCAGCAGCGTTACAACGAACACTGAAGCTTTCTTT. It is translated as CASSVTTNTEAFF.

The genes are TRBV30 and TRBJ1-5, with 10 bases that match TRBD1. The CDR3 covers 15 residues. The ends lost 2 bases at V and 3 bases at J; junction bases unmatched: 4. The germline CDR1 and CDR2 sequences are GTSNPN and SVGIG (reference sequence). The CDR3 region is CAWSIRQGANQPQHF. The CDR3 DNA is TGTGCCTGGAGTATCCGACAGGGGGCCAATCAGCCCCAGCATTTT.

The chain's CDR3 is CASSLSPHIGDQPQHF. The CDR3 nucleotides are TGTGCCAGCAGCTTGAGCCCCCACATAGGCGATCAGCCCCAGCATTTT. The chain employs TRBV5-4 and TRBJ1-5; D is unresolved. The CDR3 runs 16 residues. Per germline, CDR1 SGHNT and CDR2 YYREEE (reference sequence). V was trimmed by 1 base and J by 5 bases, leaving 16 bases between them.

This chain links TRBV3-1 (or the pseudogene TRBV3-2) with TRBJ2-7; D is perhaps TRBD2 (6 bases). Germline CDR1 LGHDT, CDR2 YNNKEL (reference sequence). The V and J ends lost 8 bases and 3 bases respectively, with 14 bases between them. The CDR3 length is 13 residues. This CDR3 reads CASGGTAFYEQYF. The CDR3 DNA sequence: TGTGCCAGCGGGGGGACTGCCTTCTACGAGCAGTACTTC.

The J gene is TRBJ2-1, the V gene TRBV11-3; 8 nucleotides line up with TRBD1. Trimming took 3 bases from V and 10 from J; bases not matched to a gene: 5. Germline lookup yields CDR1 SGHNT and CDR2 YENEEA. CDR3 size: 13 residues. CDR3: CASSFPGGREQFF. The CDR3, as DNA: TGTGCCAGCAGCTTTCCAGGGGGCCGGGAGCAGTTCTTC. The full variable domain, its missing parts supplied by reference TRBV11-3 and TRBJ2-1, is EAGVVQSPRYKIIEKKQPVAFWCNPISGHNTLYWYLQNLGQGPELLIRYENEEAVDDSQLPKDRFSAERLKGVDSTLKIQPAELGDSAVYLCASSFPGGREQFFGPGTRLTVL.

The CDR3 DNA reads as TGTGCCAGCACCACACGGGGTCAGCCCCAGCATTTT. Its protein product is CASTTRGQPQHF. The chain is built from TRBV6-5 and TRBJ1-5; D remains ambiguous. V was pared by 7 bases and J by 6 bases, with 10 bases between. The CDR3 length is 12 residues. The germline V gene has CDR1 MNHEY and CDR2 SVGAGI.

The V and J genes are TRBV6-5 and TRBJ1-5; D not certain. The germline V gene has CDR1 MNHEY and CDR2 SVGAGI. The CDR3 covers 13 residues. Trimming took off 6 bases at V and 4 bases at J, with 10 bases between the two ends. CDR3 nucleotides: TGTGCCAGCAGCCCGAGGTATAATCAGCCCCAGCATTTT. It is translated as CASSPRYNQPQHF.

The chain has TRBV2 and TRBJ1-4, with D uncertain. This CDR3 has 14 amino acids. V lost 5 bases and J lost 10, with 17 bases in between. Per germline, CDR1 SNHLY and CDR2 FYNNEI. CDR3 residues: CASSSTTPVGKLFF. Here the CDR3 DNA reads TGTGCCAGCAGTTCCACGACTCCTGTGGGAAAACTGTTTTTT.

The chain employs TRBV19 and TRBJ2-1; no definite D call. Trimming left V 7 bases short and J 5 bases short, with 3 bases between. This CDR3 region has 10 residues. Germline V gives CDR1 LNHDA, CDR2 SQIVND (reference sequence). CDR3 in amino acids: CASKNNEQFF. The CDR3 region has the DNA TGTGCCAGTAAGAACAATGAGCAGTTCTTC.

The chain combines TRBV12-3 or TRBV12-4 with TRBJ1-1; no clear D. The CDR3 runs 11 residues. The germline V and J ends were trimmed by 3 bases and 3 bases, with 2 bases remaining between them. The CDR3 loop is CASSFHTEAFF. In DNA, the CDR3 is TGTGCCAGCAGTTTTCACACTGAAGCTTTCTTT.